This T cell receptor (beta chain) was sequenced during a study of cytomegalovirus exposure and HLA in healthy donors. Study-level findings and limits: A reported reduction in N-insertions relative to the approximately 640-donor mean was seen in an Asian-associated ancestry cluster in a later analysis. Segments of the TCR beta V type were, in most cases, productive about 87% or about 30% of the time in an earlier analysis.

This CDR3 region has 13 residues. Germline-derived CDR1 and CDR2 are SGHTA and FQGNSA. The V gene end was trimmed by 2 bases and the J gene end by 5 bases; junction bases not matched to a gene: 2. The primer mix had 60 Vbeta and 13 Jbeta primers. Produced via immunoSEQ multiplex PCR; TCRdb's table is partial and in-frame only. The data hold fewer than 200,000 clones, with 70% to 80% observed a single time. As for this clone: Antigen: not known.

The source of this sequence is a female donor in good health and CMV-seronegative. Input material: PBMCs. The V and J genes are TRBV7-2 and TRBJ1-2, with 7 nucleotides matching TRBD1. CDR3 nucleotide sequence: TGTGCCAGCAGCTTAACAGGGGCGTATGGCTACACCTTC. Protein: CASSLTGAYGYTF. Based on the CDR3 plus reference TRBV7-2 and TRBJ1-2, the full variable domain is GAGVSQSPSNKVTEKGKDVELRCDPISGHTALYWYRQSLGQGLEFLIYFQGNSAPDKSGLPSDRFSAERTGGSVSTLTIQRTQQEDSAVYLCASSLTGAYGYTFGSGTRLTVV.